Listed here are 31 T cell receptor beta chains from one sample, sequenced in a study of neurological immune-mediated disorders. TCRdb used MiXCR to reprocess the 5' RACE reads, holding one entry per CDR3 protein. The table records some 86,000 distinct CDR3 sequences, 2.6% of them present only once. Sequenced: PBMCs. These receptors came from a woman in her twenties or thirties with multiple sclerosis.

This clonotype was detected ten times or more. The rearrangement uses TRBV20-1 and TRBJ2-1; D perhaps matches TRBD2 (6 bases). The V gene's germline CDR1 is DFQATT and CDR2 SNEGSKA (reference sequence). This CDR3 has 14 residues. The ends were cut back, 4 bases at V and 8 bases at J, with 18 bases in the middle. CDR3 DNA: TGCAGTGCTAAAAGGGACTCGGGGGTGGATGAGCAGTTCTTC. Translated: CSAKRDSGVDEQFF.

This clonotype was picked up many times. The CDR3 bases are TGCGCCAGCAGCCCGGGACAGGTGTACTATGGCTACACCTTC. Translation: CASSPGQVYYGYTF. The chain carries TRBV5-1 and TRBJ1-2, with 8 nucleotides matching TRBD1. Germline values: CDR1 SGHRS, CDR2 YFSETQ. V lost 4 bases and J lost 3; bases outside the gene matches: 5. The CDR3 extends over 14 amino acids. Supplemented by reference TRBV5-1 and TRBJ1-2, the full variable domain reads KAGVTQTPRYLIKTRGQQVTLSCSPISGHRSVSWYQQTPGQGLQFLFEYFSETQRNKGNFPGRFSGRQFSNSRSEMNVSTLELGDSALYLCASSPGQVYYGYTFGSGTRLTVV.

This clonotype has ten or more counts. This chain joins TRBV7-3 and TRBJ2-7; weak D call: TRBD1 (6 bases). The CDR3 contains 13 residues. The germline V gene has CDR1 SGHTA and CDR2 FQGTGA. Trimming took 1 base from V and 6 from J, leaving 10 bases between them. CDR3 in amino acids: CASSLNRDTEQYF. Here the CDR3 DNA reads TGTGCCAGCAGCTTAAACAGGGACACCGAGCAGTACTTC.

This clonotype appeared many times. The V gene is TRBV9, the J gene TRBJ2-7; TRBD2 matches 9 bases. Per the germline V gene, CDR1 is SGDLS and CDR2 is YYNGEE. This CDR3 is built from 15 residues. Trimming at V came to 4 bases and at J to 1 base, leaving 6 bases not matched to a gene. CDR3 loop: CASSPSLAGSYEQYF. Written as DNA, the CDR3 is TGTGCCAGCAGCCCCAGCCTAGCGGGGTCCTACGAGCAGTACTTC. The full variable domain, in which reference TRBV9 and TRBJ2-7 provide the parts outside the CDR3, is DSGVTQTPKHLITATGQRVTLRCSPRSGDLSVYWYQQSLDQGLQFLIQYYNGEERAKGNILERFSAQQFPDLHSELNLSSLELGDSALYFCASSPSLAGSYEQYFGPGTRLTVT.

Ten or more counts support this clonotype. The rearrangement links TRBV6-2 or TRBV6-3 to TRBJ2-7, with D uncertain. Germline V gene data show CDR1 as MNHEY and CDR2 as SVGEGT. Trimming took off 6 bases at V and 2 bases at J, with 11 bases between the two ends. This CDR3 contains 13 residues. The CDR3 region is CASRRSPPYEQYF. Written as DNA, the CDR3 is TGTGCCAGCAGGCGCAGTCCCCCCTACGAGCAGTACTTC.

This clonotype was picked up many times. The CDR3, as DNA: TGCGCCAGCAGCCTTAGCGGGAGTGTGGAAAACATTCAGTACTTC. Its translation is CASSLSGSVENIQYF. The V and J genes are TRBV5-1 and TRBJ2-4; 9 bases align to TRBD2. Trimming removed 4 bases from V and 5 bases from J; junction bases left unmatched: 7. Germline values: CDR1 SGHRS, CDR2 YFSETQ. The CDR3 extends over 15 amino acids.

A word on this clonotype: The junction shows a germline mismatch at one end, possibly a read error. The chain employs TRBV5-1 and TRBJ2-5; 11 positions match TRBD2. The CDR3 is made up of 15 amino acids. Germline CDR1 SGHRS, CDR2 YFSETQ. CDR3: CASSLASGRQETKYF. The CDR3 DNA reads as TGCGCCAGCAGCTTGGCTAGCGGGAGGCAAGAGACCAAGTACTTC.

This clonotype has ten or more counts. CDR3 region: CASSPGVHYEQYF. CDR3 sequence (DNA): TGTGCCAGCAGCCCCGGGGTCCACTACGAGCAGTACTTC. The chain combines TRBV27 with TRBJ2-7, with TRBD2 as a possible D gene (5 bases). The CDR3 consists of 13 residues. The V gene lost 6 bases and the J gene lost 3 bases, with 12 bases spanning the gap. The V gene's germline CDR1 is MNHEY and CDR2 SMNVEV (reference sequence).

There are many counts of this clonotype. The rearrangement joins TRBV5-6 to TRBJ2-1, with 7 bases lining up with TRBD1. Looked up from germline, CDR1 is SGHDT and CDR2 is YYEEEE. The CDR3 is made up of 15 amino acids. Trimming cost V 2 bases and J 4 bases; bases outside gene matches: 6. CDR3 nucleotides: TGTGCCAGCAGCTTATCTCCGGGACAGTACAATGAGCAGTTCTTC. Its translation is CASSLSPGQYNEQFF.

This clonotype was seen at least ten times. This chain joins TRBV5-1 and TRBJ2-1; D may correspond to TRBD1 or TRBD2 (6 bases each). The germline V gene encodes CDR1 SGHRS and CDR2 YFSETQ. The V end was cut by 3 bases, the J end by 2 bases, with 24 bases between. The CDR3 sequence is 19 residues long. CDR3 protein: CASSSGPGAHSSTYNEQFF. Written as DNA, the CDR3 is TGCGCCAGCAGCTCCGGGCCGGGGGCACATAGTAGCACCTACAATGAGCAGTTCTTC.

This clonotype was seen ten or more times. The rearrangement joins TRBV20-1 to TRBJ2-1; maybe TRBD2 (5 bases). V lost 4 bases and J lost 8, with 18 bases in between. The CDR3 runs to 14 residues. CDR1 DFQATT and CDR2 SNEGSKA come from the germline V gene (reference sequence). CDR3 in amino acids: CSATPRGFSDEQFF. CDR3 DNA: TGCAGTGCTACTCCTAGAGGGTTCTCCGATGAGCAGTTCTTC.

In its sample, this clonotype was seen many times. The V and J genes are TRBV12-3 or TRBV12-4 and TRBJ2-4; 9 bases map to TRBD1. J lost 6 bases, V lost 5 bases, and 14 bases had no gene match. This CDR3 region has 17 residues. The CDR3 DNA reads TGTGCCAGCAGTCCGGGACAGGGCGTAGCCGGTGGAAACATTCAGTACTTC. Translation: CASSPGQGVAGGNIQYF.

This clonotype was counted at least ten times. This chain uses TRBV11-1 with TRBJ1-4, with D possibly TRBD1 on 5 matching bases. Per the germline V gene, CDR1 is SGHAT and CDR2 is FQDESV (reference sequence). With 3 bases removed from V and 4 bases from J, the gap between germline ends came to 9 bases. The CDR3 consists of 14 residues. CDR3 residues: CASSLGPDNEKLFF. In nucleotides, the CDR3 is TGTGCCAGCAGCTTGGGACCAGATAATGAAAAACTGTTTTTT.

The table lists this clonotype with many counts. In nucleotides, the CDR3 is TGTGCCAGCAGCCAAGATCCTGGAGGGAGGGCCCGTCGGGCAGATACGCAGTATTTT. Translated, it gives CASSQDPGGRARRADTQYF. This rearrangement joins TRBV3-1 to TRBJ2-3, with TRBD2 matching 7 bases. CDR1 LGHDT and CDR2 YNNKEL come from the germline V gene (reference sequence). Trimming took 0 bases from V and 4 from J; bases not matched to a gene: 16. The CDR3 is 19 amino acids.

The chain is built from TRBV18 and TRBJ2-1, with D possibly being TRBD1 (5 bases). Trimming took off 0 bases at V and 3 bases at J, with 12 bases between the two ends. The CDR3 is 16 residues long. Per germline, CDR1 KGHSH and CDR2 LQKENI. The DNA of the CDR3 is TGTGCCAGCTCACCACCGAGTCAGGGCAACTACAATGAGCAGTTCTTC. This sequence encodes CASSPPSQGNYNEQFF.

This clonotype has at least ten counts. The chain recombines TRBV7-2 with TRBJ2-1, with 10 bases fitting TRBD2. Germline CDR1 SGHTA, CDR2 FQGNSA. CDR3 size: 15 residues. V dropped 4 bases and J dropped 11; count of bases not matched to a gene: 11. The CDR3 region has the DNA TGTGCCAGCAGCTGGGGCTTAGCGGGAGGCCCTAAGCAGTTCTTC. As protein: CASSWGLAGGPKQFF.

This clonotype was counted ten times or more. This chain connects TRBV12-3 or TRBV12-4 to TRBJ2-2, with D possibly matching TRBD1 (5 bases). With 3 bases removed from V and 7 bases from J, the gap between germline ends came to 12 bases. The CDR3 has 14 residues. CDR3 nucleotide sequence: TGTGCCAGCAGTTTCGCAGGGTCGTTCGGGGAGCTGTTTTTT. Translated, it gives CASSFAGSFGELFF.

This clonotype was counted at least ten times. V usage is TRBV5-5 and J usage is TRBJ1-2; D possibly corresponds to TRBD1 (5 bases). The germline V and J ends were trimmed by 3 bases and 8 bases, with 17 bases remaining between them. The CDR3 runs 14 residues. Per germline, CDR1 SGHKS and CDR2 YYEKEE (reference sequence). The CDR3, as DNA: TGTGCCAGCAGCTCCTCGGTGGGGGGTGACGGCTACACCTTC. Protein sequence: CASSSSVGGDGYTF.

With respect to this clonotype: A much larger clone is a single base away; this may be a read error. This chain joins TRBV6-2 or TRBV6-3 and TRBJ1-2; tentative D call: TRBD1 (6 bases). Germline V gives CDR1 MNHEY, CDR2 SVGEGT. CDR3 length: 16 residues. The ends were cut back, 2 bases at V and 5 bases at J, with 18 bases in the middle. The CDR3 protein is CASSYHRGGKGYGYTF. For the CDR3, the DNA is TGTGCCAGCAGTTACCACCGAGGGGGGAAAGGATATGGCTACACCTTC.

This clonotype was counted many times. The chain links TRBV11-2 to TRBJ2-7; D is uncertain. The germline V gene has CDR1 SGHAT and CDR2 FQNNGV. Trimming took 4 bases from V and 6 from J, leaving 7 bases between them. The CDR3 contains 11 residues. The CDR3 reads CASSWALEQYF. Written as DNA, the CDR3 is TGTGCCAGCAGCTGGGCCCTCGAGCAGTACTTC.

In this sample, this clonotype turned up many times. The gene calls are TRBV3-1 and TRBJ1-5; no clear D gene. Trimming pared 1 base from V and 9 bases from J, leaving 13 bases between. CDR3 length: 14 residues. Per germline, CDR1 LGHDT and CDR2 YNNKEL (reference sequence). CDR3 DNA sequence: TGTGCCAGCAGCCAAGGAAGAGTCGGTCGGCCCCAGCATTTT. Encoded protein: CASSQGRVGRPQHF. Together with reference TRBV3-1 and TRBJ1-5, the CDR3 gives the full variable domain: DTAVSQTPKYLVTQMGNDKSIKCEQNLGHDTMYWYKQDSKKFLKIMFSYNNKELIINETVPNRFSPKSPDKAHLNLHINSLELGDSAVYFCASSQGRVGRPQHFGDGTRLSIL.

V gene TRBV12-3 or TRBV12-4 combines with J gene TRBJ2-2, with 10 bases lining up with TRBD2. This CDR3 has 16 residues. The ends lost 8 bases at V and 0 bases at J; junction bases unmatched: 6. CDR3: CASLLGLASNTGELFF. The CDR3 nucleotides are TGTGCCAGCCTACTGGGACTAGCGTCGAACACCGGGGAGCTGTTTTTT.

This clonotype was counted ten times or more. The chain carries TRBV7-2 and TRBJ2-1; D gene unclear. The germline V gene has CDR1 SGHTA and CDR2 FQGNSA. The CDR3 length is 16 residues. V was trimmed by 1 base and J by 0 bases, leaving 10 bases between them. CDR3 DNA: TGTGCCAGCAGCTTAGTAATCGCCAGCTCCTACAATGAGCAGTTCTTC. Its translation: CASSLVIASSYNEQFF.

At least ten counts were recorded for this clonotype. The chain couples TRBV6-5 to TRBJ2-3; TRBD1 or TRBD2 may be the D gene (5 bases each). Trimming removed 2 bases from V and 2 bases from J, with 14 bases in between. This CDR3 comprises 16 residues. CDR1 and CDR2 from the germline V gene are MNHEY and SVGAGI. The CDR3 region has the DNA TGTGCCAGCAGTTACACACCGGGACGGGTCACAGATACGCAGTATTTT. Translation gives CASSYTPGRVTDTQYF.

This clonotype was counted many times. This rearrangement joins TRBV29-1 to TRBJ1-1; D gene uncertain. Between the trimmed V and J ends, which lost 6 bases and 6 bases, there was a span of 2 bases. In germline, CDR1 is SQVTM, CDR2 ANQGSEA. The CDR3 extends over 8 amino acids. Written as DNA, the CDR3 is TGCAGCGTGCCTGAAGCTTTCTTT. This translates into CSVPEAFF.

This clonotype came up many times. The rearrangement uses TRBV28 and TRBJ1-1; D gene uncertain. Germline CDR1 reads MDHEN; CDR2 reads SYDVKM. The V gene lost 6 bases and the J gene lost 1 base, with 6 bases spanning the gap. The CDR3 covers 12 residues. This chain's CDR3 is CASSAPNTEAFF. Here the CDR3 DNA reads TGTGCCAGCAGCGCTCCGAACACTGAAGCTTTCTTT.

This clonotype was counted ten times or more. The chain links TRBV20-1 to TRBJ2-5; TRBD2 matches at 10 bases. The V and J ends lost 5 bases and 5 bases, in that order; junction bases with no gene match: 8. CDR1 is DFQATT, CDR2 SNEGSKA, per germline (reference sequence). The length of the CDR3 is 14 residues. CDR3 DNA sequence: TGCAGTGCTCGATTTAGCGGGAGGCAGGAGACCCAGTACTTC. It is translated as CSARFSGRQETQYF.

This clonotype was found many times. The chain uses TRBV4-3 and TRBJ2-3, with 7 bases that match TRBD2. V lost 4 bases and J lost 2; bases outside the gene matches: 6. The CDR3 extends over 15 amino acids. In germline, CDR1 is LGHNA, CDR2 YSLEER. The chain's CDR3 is CASSPSSGITDTQYF. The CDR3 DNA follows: TGCGCCAGCAGCCCTTCTAGCGGCATCACAGATACGCAGTATTTT.

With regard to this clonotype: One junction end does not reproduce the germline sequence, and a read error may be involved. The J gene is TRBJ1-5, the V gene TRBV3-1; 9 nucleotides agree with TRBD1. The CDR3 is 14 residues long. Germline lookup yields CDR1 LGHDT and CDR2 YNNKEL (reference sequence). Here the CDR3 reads CASSPPGQGKTQNF. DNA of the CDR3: TGTGCCAGCAGCCCTCCGGGACAGGGCAAGACCCAGAATTTT.

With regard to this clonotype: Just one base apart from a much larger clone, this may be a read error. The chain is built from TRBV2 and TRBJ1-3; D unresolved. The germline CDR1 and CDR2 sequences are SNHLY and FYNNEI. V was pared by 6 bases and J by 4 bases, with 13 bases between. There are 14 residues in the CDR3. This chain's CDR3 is CASSPDVDGNTIYF. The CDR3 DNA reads TGTGCCAGCAGCCCTGACGTCGACGGAAACACCATATATTTT.

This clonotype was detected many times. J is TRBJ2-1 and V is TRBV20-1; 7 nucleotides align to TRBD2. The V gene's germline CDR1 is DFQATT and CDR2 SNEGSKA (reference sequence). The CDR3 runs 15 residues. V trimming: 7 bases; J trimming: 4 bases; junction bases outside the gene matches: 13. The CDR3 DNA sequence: TGCAGTGTTAACAAAGCGGGACTCCAATACAATGAGCAGTTCTTC. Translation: CSVNKAGLQYNEQFF.